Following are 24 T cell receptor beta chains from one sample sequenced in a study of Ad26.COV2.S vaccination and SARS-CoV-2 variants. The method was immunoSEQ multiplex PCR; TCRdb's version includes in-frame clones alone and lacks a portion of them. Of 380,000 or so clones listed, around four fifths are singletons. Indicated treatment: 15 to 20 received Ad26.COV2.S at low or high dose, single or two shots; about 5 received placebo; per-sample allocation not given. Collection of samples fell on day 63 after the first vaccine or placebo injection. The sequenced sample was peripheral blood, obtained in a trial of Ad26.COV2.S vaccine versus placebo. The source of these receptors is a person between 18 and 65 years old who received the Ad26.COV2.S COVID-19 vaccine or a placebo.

This chain's CDR3 is CASSQEGGLNTEAFF. The CDR3 coding sequence is TGTGCCAGCAGCCAAGAAGGGGGTCTGAACACTGAAGCTTTCTTT. V usage is TRBV14 and J usage is TRBJ1-1, with D possibly TRBD1 on 6 matching bases. The germline CDR1 and CDR2 sequences are SGHDN and FVKESK. V was trimmed by 0 bases and J by 0 bases, leaving 8 bases between them. The CDR3 length is 15 residues.

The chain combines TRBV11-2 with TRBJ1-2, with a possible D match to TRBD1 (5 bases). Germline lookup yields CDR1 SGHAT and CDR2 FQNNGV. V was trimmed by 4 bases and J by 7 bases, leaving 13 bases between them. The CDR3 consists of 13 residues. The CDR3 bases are TGTGCCAGCAGCTCACTCAGGGAAGGTGGCTACACCTTC. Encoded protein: CASSSLREGGYTF. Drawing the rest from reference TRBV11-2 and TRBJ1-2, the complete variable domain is EAGVAQSPRYKIIEKRQSVAFWCNPISGHATLYWYQQILGQGPKLLIQFQNNGVVDDSQLPKDRFSAERLKGVDSTLKIQPAKLEDSAVYLCASSSLREGGYTFGSGTRLTVV.

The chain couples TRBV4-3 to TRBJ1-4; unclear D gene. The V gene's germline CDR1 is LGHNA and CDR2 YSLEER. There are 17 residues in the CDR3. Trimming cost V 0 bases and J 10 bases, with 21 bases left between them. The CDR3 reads CASSQDIMGSGARKLFF. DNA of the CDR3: TGCGCCAGCAGCCAAGATATAATGGGCAGTGGAGCGCGAAAACTGTTTTTT.

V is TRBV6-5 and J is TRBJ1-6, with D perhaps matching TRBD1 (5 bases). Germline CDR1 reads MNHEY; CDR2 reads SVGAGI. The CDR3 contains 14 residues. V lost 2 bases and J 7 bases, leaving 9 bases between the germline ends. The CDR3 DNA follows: TGTGCCAGCAGTTACGCAGGGCCGAATTCACCCCTCCACTTT. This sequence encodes CASSYAGPNSPLHF.

The CDR3, as DNA: TGCGCCAGCAGCTGGTCAGGGGGCCCCAACTATGGCTACACCTTC. Translating it yields CASSWSGGPNYGYTF. This sequence joins TRBV5-1 and TRBJ1-2; 8 nucleotides match TRBD1. The trim removed 3 bases at V and 2 bases at J, leaving 6 bases unmatched. The length of the CDR3 is 15 residues. Germline-derived CDR1 and CDR2 are SGHRS and YFSETQ.

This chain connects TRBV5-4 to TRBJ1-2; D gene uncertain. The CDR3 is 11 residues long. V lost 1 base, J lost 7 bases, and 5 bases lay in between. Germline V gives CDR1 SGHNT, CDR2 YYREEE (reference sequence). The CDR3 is CASSLSSGYTF. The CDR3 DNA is TGTGCCAGCAGCTTGTCTAGTGGCTACACCTTC. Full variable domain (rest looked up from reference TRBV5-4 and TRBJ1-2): ETGVTQSPTHLIKTRGQQVTLRCSSQSGHNTVSWYQQALGQGPQFIFQYYREEENGRGNFPPRFSGLQFPNYSSELNVNALELDDSALYLCASSLSSGYTFGSGTRLTVV.

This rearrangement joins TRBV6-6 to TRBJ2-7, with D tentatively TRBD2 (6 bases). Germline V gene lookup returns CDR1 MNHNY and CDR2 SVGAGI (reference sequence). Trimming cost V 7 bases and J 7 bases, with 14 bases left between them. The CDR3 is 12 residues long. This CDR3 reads CASNPNGGEQYF. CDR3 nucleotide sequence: TGTGCCAGCAACCCAAACGGGGGAGAGCAGTACTTC.

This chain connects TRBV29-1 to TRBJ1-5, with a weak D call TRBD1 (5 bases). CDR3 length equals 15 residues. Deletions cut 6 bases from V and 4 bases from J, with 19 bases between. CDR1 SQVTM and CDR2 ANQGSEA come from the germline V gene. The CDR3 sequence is CSVRDGFLGNQPQHF. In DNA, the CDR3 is TGCAGCGTCCGGGACGGCTTTCTTGGAAATCAGCCCCAGCATTTT.

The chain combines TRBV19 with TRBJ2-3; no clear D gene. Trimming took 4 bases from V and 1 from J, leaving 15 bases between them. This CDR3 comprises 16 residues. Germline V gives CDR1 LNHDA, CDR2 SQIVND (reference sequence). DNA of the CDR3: TGTGCCAGTAGTAGGCAGGTACGGCTAGGCACAGATACGCAGTATTTT. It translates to CASSRQVRLGTDTQYF. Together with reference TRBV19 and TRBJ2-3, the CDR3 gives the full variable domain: DGGITQSPKYLFRKEGQNVTLSCEQNLNHDAMYWYRQDPGQGLRLIYYSQIVNDFQKGDIAEGYSVSREKKESFPLTVTSAQKNPTAFYLCASSRQVRLGTDTQYFGPGTRLTVL.

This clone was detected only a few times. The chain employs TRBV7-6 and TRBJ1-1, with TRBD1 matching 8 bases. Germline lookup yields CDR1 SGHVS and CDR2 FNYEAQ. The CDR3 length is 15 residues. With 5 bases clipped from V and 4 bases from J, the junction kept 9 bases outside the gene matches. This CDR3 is CASSPGTGSVTEAFF. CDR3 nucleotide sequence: TGTGCCAGCAGCCCCGGGACAGGAAGTGTCACTGAAGCTTTCTTT. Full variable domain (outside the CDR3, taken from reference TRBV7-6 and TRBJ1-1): GAGVSQSPRYKVTKRGQDVALRCDPISGHVSLYWYRQALGQGPEFLTYFNYEAQQDKSGLPNDRFSAERPEGSISTLTIQRTEQRDSAMYRCASSPGTGSVTEAFFGQGTRLTVV.

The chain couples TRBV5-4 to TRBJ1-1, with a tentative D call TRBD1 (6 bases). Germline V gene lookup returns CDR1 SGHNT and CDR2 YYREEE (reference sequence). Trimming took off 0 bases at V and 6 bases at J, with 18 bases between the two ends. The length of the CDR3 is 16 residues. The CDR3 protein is CASSLGGAQGRAEAFF. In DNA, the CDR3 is TGTGCCAGCAGCTTGGGGGGGGCGCAGGGTCGGGCTGAAGCTTTCTTT.

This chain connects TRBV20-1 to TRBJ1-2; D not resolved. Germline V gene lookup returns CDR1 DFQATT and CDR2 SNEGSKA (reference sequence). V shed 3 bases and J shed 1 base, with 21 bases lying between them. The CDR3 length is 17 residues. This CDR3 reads CSASDLVGTTDNYGYTF. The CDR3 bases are TGCAGTGCTAGTGATTTGGTCGGAACAACCGATAACTATGGCTACACCTTC.

The DNA of the CDR3 is TGTGCCAGCAGTGCCGCGTACAATCAGCCCCAGCATTTT. Protein sequence: CASSAAYNQPQHF. V is TRBV3-1 (or the pseudogene TRBV3-2) and J is TRBJ1-5, with no clear D. There are 13 residues in the CDR3. With 6 bases removed from V and 3 bases from J, the gap between germline ends came to 9 bases. CDR1 is LGHDT and CDR2 is YNNKEL in the germline V gene (reference sequence).

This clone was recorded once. The CDR3 is CASSYYQSSYNEQFF. CDR3 nucleotide sequence: TGTGCCAGCAGTTACTATCAGAGCTCCTACAATGAGCAGTTCTTC. The V gene is TRBV6-6, the J gene TRBJ2-1; unclear D gene. The germline CDR1 and CDR2 sequences are MNHNY and SVGAGI (reference sequence). V lost 1 base, J lost 0 bases, and 7 bases lay in between. This CDR3 region has 15 residues.

For the CDR3, the DNA is TGTGCCAGCAGTTTAACACAGGCTAATTCACCCCTCCACTTT. It yields the protein CASSLTQANSPLHF. This chain uses TRBV27 with TRBJ1-6, with D possibly matching TRBD1 (5 bases). V was cut by 2 bases and J by 6 bases, with 8 bases left in between. The CDR3 runs 14 residues. CDR1 is MNHEY and CDR2 is SMNVEV in the germline V gene (reference sequence).

The CDR3 loop reads CASSYSGGQDTQYF. In DNA, the CDR3 is TGTGCCAGCAGTTACAGTGGGGGCCAGGATACGCAGTATTTT. The chain employs TRBV6-2 or TRBV6-3 and TRBJ2-3; D might be TRBD1 (6 bases). The V end lost 2 bases, the J end lost 6 bases, and 12 bases lay between the germline ends. Germline V lookup: CDR1 MNHEY, CDR2 SVGEGT. The CDR3 consists of 14 residues.

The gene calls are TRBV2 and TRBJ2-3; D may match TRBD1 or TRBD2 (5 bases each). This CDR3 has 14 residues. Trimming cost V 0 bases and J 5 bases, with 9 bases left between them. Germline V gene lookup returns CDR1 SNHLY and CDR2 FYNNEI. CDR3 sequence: CASSEARGVDTQYF. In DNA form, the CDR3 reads TGTGCCAGCAGTGAAGCTAGAGGGGTAGATACGCAGTATTTT. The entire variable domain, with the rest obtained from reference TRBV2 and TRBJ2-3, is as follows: EPEVTQTPSHQVTQMGQEVILRCVPISNHLYFYWYRQILGQKVEFLVSFYNNEISEKSEIFDDQFSVERPDGSNFTLKIRSTKLEDSAMYFCASSEARGVDTQYFGPGTRLTVL.

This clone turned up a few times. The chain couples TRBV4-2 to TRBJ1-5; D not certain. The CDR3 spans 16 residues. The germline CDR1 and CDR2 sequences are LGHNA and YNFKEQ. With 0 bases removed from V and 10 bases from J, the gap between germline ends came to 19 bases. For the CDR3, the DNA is TGTGCCAGCAGCCAAGACCCAGGACCGCTAGGCGAACCCCAGCATTTT. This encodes CASSQDPGPLGEPQHF.

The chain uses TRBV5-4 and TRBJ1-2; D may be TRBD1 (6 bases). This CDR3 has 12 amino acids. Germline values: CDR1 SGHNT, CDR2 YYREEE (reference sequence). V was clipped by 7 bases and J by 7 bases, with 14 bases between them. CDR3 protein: CASPPGAPGYTF. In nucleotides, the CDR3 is TGTGCCAGCCCTCCAGGGGCGCCTGGCTACACCTTC.

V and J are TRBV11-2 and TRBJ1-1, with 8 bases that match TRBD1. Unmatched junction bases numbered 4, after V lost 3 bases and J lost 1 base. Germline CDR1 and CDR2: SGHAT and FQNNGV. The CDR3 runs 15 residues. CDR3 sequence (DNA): TGTGCCAGCAGCTTTCAGGGGGCCCGGAACACTGAAGCTTTCTTT. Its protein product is CASSFQGARNTEAFF.

CDR3: CASSSIDHLINNEQFF. DNA of the CDR3: TGTGCCAGCAGCTCTATCGACCACCTCATCAACAATGAGCAGTTCTTC. This chain links TRBV27 with TRBJ2-1; D remains ambiguous. Trimming removed 6 bases from V and 5 bases from J, with 20 bases in between. This CDR3 spans 16 amino acids. CDR1 is MNHEY and CDR2 is SMNVEV in the germline V gene (reference sequence).

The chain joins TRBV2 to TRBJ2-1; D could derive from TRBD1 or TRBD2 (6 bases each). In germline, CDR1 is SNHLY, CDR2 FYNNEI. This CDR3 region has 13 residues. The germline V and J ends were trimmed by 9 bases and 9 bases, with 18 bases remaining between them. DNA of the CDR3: TGTGCCAGTGTATGGAGGGGGAGTGGTGAGCAGTTCTTC. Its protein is CASVWRGSGEQFF. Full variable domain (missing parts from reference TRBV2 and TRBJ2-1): EPEVTQTPSHQVTQMGQEVILRCVPISNHLYFYWYRQILGQKVEFLVSFYNNEISEKSEIFDDQFSVERPDGSNFTLKIRSTKLEDSAMYFCASVWRGSGEQFFGPGTRLTVL.

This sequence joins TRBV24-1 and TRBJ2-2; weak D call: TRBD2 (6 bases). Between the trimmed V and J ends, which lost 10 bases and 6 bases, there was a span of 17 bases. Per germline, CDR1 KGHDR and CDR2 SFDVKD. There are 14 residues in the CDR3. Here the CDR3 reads CATGLGGKAGELFF. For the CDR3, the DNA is TGTGCCACGGGCCTCGGGGGAAAGGCCGGGGAGCTGTTTTTT.

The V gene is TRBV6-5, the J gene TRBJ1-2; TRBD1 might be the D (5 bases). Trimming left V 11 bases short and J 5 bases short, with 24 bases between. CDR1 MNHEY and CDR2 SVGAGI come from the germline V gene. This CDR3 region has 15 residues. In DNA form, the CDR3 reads TGTGCCGCCAGCAGCCCAAGACAGCCCTTTTATGGCTACACCTTC. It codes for CAASSPRQPFYGYTF.